This T cell receptor beta chain derives from a study of cytomegalovirus exposure and HLA in healthy donors. About the research overall: Earlier results showed 90 million to 130 million unique TCR beta sequences derived from roughly 180 million T cells. The study's early data release held about 85 million unique TCRs from HLA-typed donors. Study-level results: Cytomegalovirus-associated TCR beta chains were listed, numbering over 150.

In regard to this clone: Its matching antigen is unknown.

The study ran its PCR with 60 Vbeta and 13 Jbeta primers. Produced via immunoSEQ multiplex PCR; TCRdb's table is partial and in-frame only. This repertoire shows around 150,000 clones, roughly 80% found once; its top ten account for about 9.5%. Deletions cut 0 bases from V and 1 base from J, with 9 bases between. This CDR3 is built from 14 residues. The germline V gene has CDR1 GTSNPN and CDR2 SVGIG (reference sequence). This receptor was identified in a man aged 18 to 35 in good health and CMV-seropositive. Sequencing was done on a sample of PBMCs. This rearrangement joins TRBV30 to TRBJ1-1; unclear D gene. This CDR3 is CAWSVPGSNTEAFF. The CDR3 coding sequence is TGTGCCTGGAGTGTACCCGGGTCGAACACTGAAGCTTTCTTT.